The 18 T cell receptor beta chains listed next were all sequenced from one sample in a study of shared T cell receptors in the human thymus. Clones were sequenced by immunoSEQ multiplex PCR, and TCRdb holds only the in-frame ones, with some missing. The table shows approximately 400,000 clones, with more than 85% occurring only once. Input material: thymocytes. The receptors shown here come from a human donor.

V usage is TRBV15 and J usage is TRBJ1-1, with D uncertain. The germline V and J ends were trimmed by 0 bases and 8 bases, with 13 bases remaining between them. This CDR3 has 14 residues. From germline, CDR1 is LNHNV and CDR2 YYDKDF (reference sequence). The CDR3 bases are TGTGCCACCAGCAGAGATCGTAACACAACGGAAGCTTTCTTT. Its protein is CATSRDRNTTEAFF.

The gene calls are TRBV6-1 and TRBJ2-2, with D tentatively TRBD2 (6 bases). CDR1 and CDR2 from the germline V gene are MNHNS and SASEGT. The V end lost 3 bases, the J end lost 8 bases, and 16 bases lay between the germline ends. The CDR3 runs 15 residues. CDR3 sequence (DNA): TGTGCCAGCAGTGACCCATCGCGGGGCGTGGGGGAGCTGTTTTTT. Translating gives CASSDPSRGVGELFF.

The rearrangement links TRBV28 to TRBJ1-5; maybe TRBD1 (5 bases). Germline V gene sequence: CDR1 MDHEN, CDR2 SYDVKM. The length of the CDR3 is 13 residues. V was cut by 8 bases and J by 6 bases, with 14 bases left in between. The CDR3 reads CASGNPGGQPQHF. In DNA, the CDR3 is TGTGCCAGCGGAAACCCGGGGGGTCAGCCCCAGCATTTT.

The chain uses TRBV15 and TRBJ1-5; D is perhaps TRBD1 (6 bases). Trimming removed 0 bases at V and 2 bases at J, with 8 bases between. Germline V CDR1 and CDR2: LNHNV, YYDKDF (reference sequence). The CDR3 has 15 amino acids. DNA for the CDR3: TGTGCCACCAGCAGAGATTCAGGGGGCAATCAGCCCCAGCATTTT. This sequence encodes CATSRDSGGNQPQHF.

V is TRBV27 and J is TRBJ1-2, with no clear D. V lost 0 bases, J lost 3 bases, and 14 bases lay in between. The germline gives CDR1 MNHEY, CDR2 SMNVEV (reference sequence). This CDR3 comprises 16 residues. The CDR3 spells CASSLSRRENDYGYTF. The CDR3 DNA reads TGTGCCAGCAGTTTATCGCGGCGGGAGAACGACTATGGCTACACCTTC.

This chain uses TRBV27 with TRBJ2-5, with D hard to call. Germline V gives CDR1 MNHEY, CDR2 SMNVEV (reference sequence). The CDR3 is 12 residues long. CDR3 nucleotide sequence: TGTTTTATAACCCCGGTGGTCCGGTCCCAGTACTTC. Protein sequence: CFITPVVRSQYF.

The V gene is TRBV19, the J gene TRBJ2-7, with D uncertain. Trimming shortened V by 5 bases and J by 1 base, and 12 bases separated the two germline ends. From germline, CDR1 is LNHDA and CDR2 SQIVND (reference sequence). The CDR3 loop spans 14 amino acids. The CDR3 loop is CASSSIDGSYEQYF. The DNA of the CDR3 is TGTGCCAGTAGTTCCATCGACGGATCCTACGAGCAGTACTTC.

V is TRBV10-1 and J is TRBJ1-4; D is undetermined. Trimming stripped 3 bases from V and 5 bases from J, with 10 bases between. This CDR3 is 14 amino acids long. Germline V lookup: CDR1 WNHNN, CDR2 SYGVQD (reference sequence). The DNA for the CDR3 is TGCGCCAGCAGTGACACACGTTGGAATGAAAAACTGTTTTTT. This gives the protein CASSDTRWNEKLFF.

V and J are TRBV5-5 and TRBJ2-7; TRBD2 agrees at 9 bases. Trimming at V came to 0 bases and at J to 2 bases, leaving 3 bases not matched to a gene. The CDR3 is 15 residues long. Germline values: CDR1 SGHKS, CDR2 YYEKEE (reference sequence). CDR3 residues: CASSLGLADTYEQYF. CDR3 nucleotides: TGTGCCAGCAGCTTGGGACTAGCGGATACCTACGAGCAGTACTTC.

The V call is TRBV28, the J call TRBJ1-1; TRBD1 matches 7 bases. The germline V gene has CDR1 MDHEN and CDR2 SYDVKM. This CDR3 has 19 residues. With V trimmed by 3 bases and J by 0 bases, 16 bases remained unmatched. CDR3 nucleotide sequence: TGTGCCAGCAGTTTCCCCCCGCATCAGAGGGACAGATTGAACACTGAAGCTTTCTTT. Protein product: CASSFPPHQRDRLNTEAFF.

The rearrangement uses TRBV25-1 and TRBJ2-3, with D perhaps TRBD2 (7 bases). CDR1 is MGHDK and CDR2 is SYGVNS in the germline V gene. This CDR3 spans 17 amino acids. The V gene lost 1 base and the J gene lost 2 bases, with 16 bases spanning the gap. The CDR3 is CASSELRGRDVTDTQYF. CDR3 nucleotide sequence: TGTGCCAGCAGTGAATTAAGGGGGAGGGACGTCACAGATACGCAGTATTTT.

This chain uses TRBV5-8 with TRBJ2-3; TRBD2 matches at 12 bases. CDR3 length equals 18 residues. J was trimmed by 2 bases and V by 4 bases; bases with no gene match: 11. Germline CDR1 reads SGHTS; CDR2 reads YDEGEE. In DNA form, the CDR3 reads TGTGCCAGCAGCCTCTTAACTAGCGGGAGGCAACCCACAGATACGCAGTATTTT. This encodes CASSLLTSGRQPTDTQYF. The full variable domain, rest sourced from reference TRBV5-8 and TRBJ2-3, is EAGVTQSPTHLIKTRGQQATLRCSPISGHTSVYWYQQALGLGLQFLLWYDEGEERNRGNFPPRFSGRQFPNYSSELNVNALELEDSALYLCASSLLTSGRQPTDTQYFGPGTRLTVL.

The chain is built from TRBV28 and TRBJ2-7; TRBD1 might be the D (5 bases). CDR1 and CDR2 from the germline V gene are MDHEN and SYDVKM. Trimming pared 5 bases from V and 3 bases from J, leaving 14 bases between. The CDR3 contains 14 residues. The CDR3 nucleotides read TGTGCCAGCAGTCCTACCAGGGATCGCTACGAGCAGTACTTC. This gives the protein CASSPTRDRYEQYF.

The chain combines TRBV7-3 with TRBJ2-1, with 12 nucleotides matching TRBD1. V was clipped by 4 bases and J by 10 bases; unmatched bases: 11. Germline CDR1 is SGHTA and CDR2 is FQGTGA. This CDR3 is built from 16 residues. CDR3 in DNA: TGTGCCAGCAGCTCCGGGACAGGGGGCGGGAGATCCGAGCAGTTCTTC. It is translated as CASSSGTGGGRSEQFF. Filled out from reference TRBV7-3 and TRBJ2-1, the complete variable domain reads GAGVSQTPSNKVTEKGKYVELRCDPISGHTALYWYRQSLGQGPEFLIYFQGTGAADDSGLPNDRFFAVRPEGSVSTLKIQRTERGDSAVYLCASSSGTGGGRSEQFFGPGTRLTVL.

The chain recombines TRBV27 with TRBJ2-7, with TRBD1 matching 8 bases. This CDR3 spans 16 amino acids. Germline trimming cut 5 bases from V and 3 bases from J; bases unmatched to any gene: 12. Germline CDR1 reads MNHEY; CDR2 reads SMNVEV (reference sequence). The CDR3 region is CASSKSRTGRLYEQYF. The DNA of the CDR3 is TGTGCCAGCAGTAAATCCAGGACAGGGCGGCTCTACGAGCAGTACTTC.

The chain has TRBV9 and TRBJ2-7; D gene unclear. There are 14 residues in the CDR3. Per the germline V gene, CDR1 is SGDLS and CDR2 is YYNGEE. The V end lost 0 bases, the J end lost 3 bases, and 10 bases lay between the germline ends. CDR3 DNA: TGTGCCAGCAGCGTAGAAGTAGTGAGCTACGAGCAGTACTTC. As protein: CASSVEVVSYEQYF.

CDR3: CASSRLLGGYEQYF. DNA of the CDR3: TGTGCCAGCAGCCGACTTCTAGGGGGGTACGAGCAGTACTTC. This sequence joins TRBV6-1 and TRBJ2-7; the D gene could be TRBD1 or TRBD2 (6 bases each). Germline V CDR1 and CDR2: MNHNS, SASEGT. The CDR3 runs to 14 residues. Trimming removed 6 bases at V and 4 bases at J, with 16 bases between.

This clone was counted a single time. This chain uses TRBV18 with TRBJ1-5; TRBD1 matches 8 bases. The trim removed 3 bases at V and 0 bases at J, leaving 16 bases unmatched. This CDR3 has 20 amino acids. Germline V gene data show CDR1 as KGHSH and CDR2 as LQKENI. The CDR3 nucleotides read TGTGCCAGCTCACCCTTCTCCCCAGGGGGCGATACCGATAGCAATCAGCCCCAGCATTTT. Protein product: CASSPFSPGGDTDSNQPQHF.